This T cell receptor (beta chain) was documented in a study of T-cell memory formation after mild COVID-19. Study background: Largely donor-specific TCR clusters were found. Whole-study results and caveats: Second-wave clones reaching peak frequency on day 37 lacked confirmed SARS-CoV-2 specificity. While clones contracting from day 15 to 85 were balanced between CD4 and CD8, later expanders leaned CD4+.

V was shortened by 3 bases and J by 8 bases, with 9 bases between the two germline ends. CDR3 length: 12 residues. Per germline, CDR1 SGDLS and CDR2 YYNGEE. MiXCR, applied by TCRdb to the 5' RACE reads, yields one record per CDR3 protein. The sample shows about 150,000 distinct CDR3 sequences, around 25% of them seen only once. A remark on this clonotype: Antigen unknown.

The source is an adult woman who had mild COVID-19 (a few samples of this study predate the infection). Cell type and time point are not known. This chain links TRBV9 with TRBJ2-1, with D maybe TRBD1 (6 bases). Input material: PBMCs or a T cell subset sorted from them (not recorded which). CDR3 sequence (DNA): TGTGCCAGCAGCGGTGGGGGCTATGAGCAGTTCTTC. Translation gives CASSGGGYEQFF.